This entry is about one TCR beta chain. Antigen: not known. This entry is derived from a study of T cells in narcolepsy. Whole-study findings and limits: Blood of same and different patients, but not healthy controls, reportedly held recurring autoreactive clonotypes.

Produced via immunoSEQ multiplex PCR; TCRdb's table is partial and in-frame only. Among 30,000 to 40,000 clones listed, 80% to 85% were seen once. This TCR came from a human donor with narcolepsy. Material for sequencing was CD45RA- memory CD4+ T cells from PBMCs.

The CDR3: CASSPLVDQSEQYF. DNA of the CDR3: TGCGCCAGCTCCCCTCTGGTGGATCAGAGCGAGCAGTACTTC. The V and J genes are TRBV5-1 and TRBJ2-7; no clear D. Germline V CDR1 and CDR2: SGHRS, YFSETQ. Trimming stripped 7 bases from V and 6 bases from J, with 20 bases between. There are 14 residues in the CDR3. Based on the CDR3 plus reference TRBV5-1 and TRBJ2-7, the full variable domain is KAGVTQTPRYLIKTRGQQVTLSCSPISGHRSVSWYQQTPGQGLQFLFEYFSETQRNKGNFPGRFSGRQFSNSRSEMNVSTLELGDSALYLCASSPLVDQSEQYFGPGTRLTVT.